These 27 T cell receptor beta chains were sequenced from one sample in a study of blood T cell repertoires in COVID-19. Generated by immunoSEQ multiplex PCR, the TCRdb table keeps only in-frame clones and is missing some. The sample has more than 150,000 clones; about 80% are singletons. Sequencing was carried out using peripheral blood. The receptors were gathered from a man aged 60 to 75 with acute or convalescent COVID-19.

As concerns this clone: Germline is not matched at one junction end, which may reflect a read error. V and J are TRBV25-1 and TRBJ2-7; 9 nucleotides line up with TRBD1. This CDR3 spans 14 amino acids. Germline loops: CDR1 MGHDK, CDR2 SYGVNS. The CDR3 DNA sequence: TGTGCCTGCAGGGGGACAGGGAGCTTCTACGAGCAGTACTTC. It encodes CACRGTGSFYEQYF.

The chain joins TRBV5-4 to TRBJ2-3, with 9 positions matching TRBD2. V was pared by 4 bases and J by 0 bases, with 9 bases of the junction left unmatched. The CDR3 consists of 17 residues. CDR1 and CDR2 (germline): SGHNT, YYREEE (reference sequence). The CDR3 coding sequence is TGTGCCAGCAGCCCAACCGTAGCGGGGGTGAGCACAGATACGCAGTATTTT. As protein: CASSPTVAGVSTDTQYF.

This clone came up once. The V and J genes are TRBV3-1 (or the pseudogene TRBV3-2) and TRBJ2-1; TRBD1 matches at 9 bases. This CDR3 region has 15 residues. V lost 5 bases and J lost 6; bases outside the gene matches: 8. Germline loops: CDR1 LGHDT, CDR2 YNNKEL (reference sequence). CDR3 sequence: CASSFGQGTGNEQFF. In nucleotides, the CDR3 is TGTGCCAGCAGCTTCGGACAGGGGACCGGCAATGAGCAGTTCTTC.

The rearrangement joins TRBV30 to TRBJ1-1; D gene uncertain. Trimming took 2 bases from V and 0 from J, leaving 16 bases between them. The germline gives CDR1 GTSNPN, CDR2 SVGIG (reference sequence). The CDR3 spans 16 residues. The DNA for the CDR3 is TGTGCCTGGAGTCCCCCCGGCAGGTTCATGAACACTGAAGCTTTCTTT. Residues: CAWSPPGRFMNTEAFF.

This clone occurred a few times. The chain links TRBV15 to TRBJ2-1; tentative D call: TRBD2 (6 bases). Germline CDR1 and CDR2: LNHNV and YYDKDF (reference sequence). The CDR3 is made up of 16 amino acids. V lost 5 bases and J lost 0, with 14 bases in between. DNA for the CDR3: TGTGCCACCAGCGGCACCGGACTAAGCTCCTACAATGAGCAGTTCTTC. It yields the protein CATSGTGLSSYNEQFF.

The V gene is TRBV4-1, the J gene TRBJ1-2; D is undetermined. The ends were cut back, 0 bases at V and 2 bases at J, with 10 bases in the middle. Germline CDR1 is MGHRA and CDR2 is YSYEKL. The CDR3 has 15 residues. The CDR3 reads CASSQDDTVNYGYTF. Here the CDR3 DNA reads TGCGCCAGCAGCCAAGATGATACAGTCAACTATGGCTACACCTTC.

This clone occurred a few times. V is TRBV5-5 and J is TRBJ1-5; weak D call: TRBD1 (6 bases). The V end was cut by 3 bases, the J end by 3 bases, with 13 bases between. The V gene's germline CDR1 is SGHKS and CDR2 YYEKEE (reference sequence). The CDR3 extends over 15 amino acids. As DNA, the CDR3 is TGTGCCAGCAGCTCCCACGGACAGACCAATCAGCCCCAGCATTTT. This encodes CASSSHGQTNQPQHF.

The rearrangement uses TRBV24-1 and TRBJ2-5; 12 nucleotides match TRBD1. V shed 3 bases, J shed 6 bases, and the junction held 10 bases outside the gene matches. Germline values: CDR1 KGHDR, CDR2 SFDVKD. The CDR3 runs 17 residues. The CDR3: CATSDPKPGQGAKTQYF. CDR3 nucleotide sequence: TGTGCCACCAGTGATCCAAAGCCGGGACAGGGGGCTAAGACCCAGTACTTC.

The sample holds a few counts of this clone. This same CDR3 is encoded by further DNA sequences in the sample. This sequence joins TRBV28 and TRBJ1-2; a weak D match, TRBD1 (6 bases). The CDR3 contains 13 residues. The germline CDR1 and CDR2 sequences are MDHEN and SYDVKM. V lost 4 bases and J 4 bases, leaving 10 bases between the germline ends. CDR3 in DNA: TGTGCCAGCAGTTCGGGGGGCTCCTATGGCTACACCTTC. Translation gives CASSSGGSYGYTF.

The chain is built from TRBV4-3 and TRBJ2-3; 9 bases agree with TRBD2. The V segment lost 5 bases and the J segment 9 bases; nucleotides outside the gene matches: 15. This CDR3 is 16 amino acids long. Germline V gene sequence: CDR1 LGHNA, CDR2 YSLEER. The CDR3 DNA reads as TGCGCCAGCAGCGAGGGGGAGGTTAGCGGGGGTCGGACGCAGTATTTT. Its translation is CASSEGEVSGGRTQYF.

This clone was seen only once. The chain joins TRBV2 to TRBJ1-6; the D gene is possibly TRBD1 (5 bases). Looked up from germline, CDR1 is SNHLY and CDR2 is FYNNEI. The V gene lost 6 bases and the J gene lost 4 bases, with 16 bases spanning the gap. The CDR3 is 16 residues long. The CDR3 coding sequence is TGTGCCAGCAGGGATTGGGCCCGGGGGTATAATTCACCCCTCCACTTT. Encoded protein: CASRDWARGYNSPLHF.

This clone came up once. This chain links TRBV29-1 with TRBJ2-2; no clear D gene. The CDR3 is made up of 14 amino acids. The germline V and J ends were trimmed by 2 bases and 2 bases, with 9 bases remaining between them. Germline-derived CDR1 and CDR2 are SQVTM and ANQGSEA. CDR3 residues: CSVEKVTNTGELFF. CDR3 sequence (DNA): TGCAGCGTTGAAAAGGTGACAAACACCGGGGAGCTGTTTTTT.

The genes are TRBV7-3 and TRBJ1-1; a possible D gene is TRBD1 (5 bases). With 2 bases removed from V and 0 bases from J, the gap between germline ends came to 10 bases. This CDR3 is built from 15 residues. Germline V lookup: CDR1 SGHTA, CDR2 FQGTGA. CDR3 in DNA: TGTGCCAGCAGCTTATCCCCAGGGTTGAACACTGAAGCTTTCTTT. Its translation is CASSLSPGLNTEAFF.

This chain connects TRBV12-3 or TRBV12-4 to TRBJ1-1; 7 bases fit TRBD1. After removal of 8 bases from V and 11 bases from J, the junction contained 14 bases not matched to a gene. The CDR3 is made up of 13 amino acids. CDR3 in amino acids: CASVSTGARMAFF. CDR3 sequence (DNA): TGTGCCAGCGTTTCAACAGGGGCCCGGATGGCTTTCTTT.

The chain combines TRBV19 with TRBJ2-3, with no clear D. V was cut by 1 base and J by 4 bases, with 6 bases left in between. This CDR3 comprises 13 residues. Germline-derived CDR1 and CDR2 are LNHDA and SQIVND (reference sequence). The CDR3, as DNA: TGTGCCAGTAGTATAGGGCTAGCAGATACGCAGTATTTT. Its protein product is CASSIGLADTQYF.

In its sample, this clone was seen a few times. The chain is built from TRBV6-5 and TRBJ1-5, with D hard to call. The germline V and J ends were trimmed by 3 bases and 3 bases, with 9 bases remaining between them. This CDR3 region has 14 residues. Germline-derived CDR1 and CDR2 are MNHEY and SVGAGI. The chain's CDR3 is CASSYGPVNQPQHF. CDR3 DNA sequence: TGTGCCAGCAGTTATGGTCCGGTCAATCAGCCCCAGCATTTT.

V gene TRBV7-9 combines with J gene TRBJ2-5, with D maybe TRBD2 (6 bases). CDR1 SEHNR and CDR2 FQNEAQ come from the germline V gene (reference sequence). The CDR3 has 15 amino acids. The V and J ends lost 6 bases and 5 bases respectively, with 19 bases between them. This CDR3 is CASRPLGGFGETQYF. The CDR3 DNA sequence: TGTGCCAGCAGACCCTTGGGAGGATTTGGGGAGACCCAGTACTTC.

This clone was picked up one time. The CDR3 DNA reads TGTGCCAGCAGCGCCGGGACAGGGTTGTTTGGGTCGGAGACCCAGTACTTC. It encodes CASSAGTGLFGSETQYF. The rearrangement joins TRBV9 to TRBJ2-5; 9 positions agree with TRBD1. Germline trimming cut 3 bases from V and 5 bases from J; bases unmatched to any gene: 14. Germline CDR1 SGDLS, CDR2 YYNGEE. This CDR3 has 17 residues.

V is TRBV7-2 and J is TRBJ2-1; 10 nucleotides match TRBD2. The germline gives CDR1 SGHTA, CDR2 FQGNSA. Germline trimming cut 4 bases from V and 10 bases from J; bases unmatched to any gene: 16. This CDR3 is 17 amino acids long. The CDR3 loop is CASSSPQLAGRTFEQFF. CDR3 DNA sequence: TGTGCCAGCAGCTCCCCCCAACTAGCGGGGCGTACTTTCGAGCAGTTCTTC.

The V call is TRBV19, the J call TRBJ1-2; tentatively, D is TRBD1 (5 bases). The CDR3 is 12 amino acids. The V gene lost 5 bases and the J gene lost 5 bases, with 9 bases spanning the gap. From germline, CDR1 is LNHDA and CDR2 SQIVND (reference sequence). CDR3 protein: CASSRQLYGYTF. The CDR3 nucleotides are TGTGCCAGTAGTCGACAGTTATATGGCTACACCTTC.

This clone was recorded once. The chain employs TRBV4-3 and TRBJ2-7, with D possibly TRBD1 on 5 matching bases. CDR1 LGHNA and CDR2 YSLEER come from the germline V gene. Trimming pared 4 bases from V and 7 bases from J, leaving 20 bases between. This CDR3 region has 15 residues. The CDR3 loop reads CASSLDRGVLGEQYF. CDR3 DNA: TGCGCCAGCAGCCTAGATAGGGGTGTCTTAGGGGAGCAGTACTTC.

The rearrangement joins TRBV11-2 to TRBJ1-3, with unresolved D. V lost 3 bases and J lost 2, with 5 bases in between. From germline, CDR1 is SGHAT and CDR2 FQNNGV. The CDR3 runs 13 residues. CDR3 in DNA: TGTGCCAGCAGCTTGGCAGCTGGAAACACCATATATTTT. Protein: CASSLAAGNTIYF.

The chain carries TRBV4-1 and TRBJ2-1; a weak D match, TRBD2 (5 bases). The CDR3 length is 17 residues. Germline V lookup: CDR1 MGHRA, CDR2 YSYEKL. Trimming shortened V by 0 bases and J by 4 bases, and 16 bases separated the two germline ends. Here the CDR3 DNA reads TGCGCCAGCAGCCAAGAGGCCCCCGCCGGGAATTACAATGAGCAGTTCTTC. This encodes CASSQEAPAGNYNEQFF.

This clone occurred a few times. The rearrangement uses TRBV5-1 and TRBJ1-4; 7 nucleotides match TRBD1. This CDR3 has 15 residues. V was clipped by 3 bases and J by 3 bases; unmatched bases: 5. Germline-derived CDR1 and CDR2 are SGHRS and YFSETQ. The CDR3 DNA sequence: TGCGCCAGCAGCTCTCAGGGGGGTGCTAATGAAAAACTGTTTTTT. Translation: CASSSQGGANEKLFF.

The rearrangement joins TRBV18 to TRBJ1-1; 7 bases are a match to TRBD1. V trimming: 1 base; J trimming: 4 bases; junction bases outside the gene matches: 3. This CDR3 region has 14 residues. From germline, CDR1 is KGHSH and CDR2 LQKENI. The CDR3 loop is CASSPQGGSTEAFF. CDR3 in DNA: TGTGCCAGCTCACCACAAGGGGGCTCCACTGAAGCTTTCTTT.

The V and J genes are TRBV5-8 and TRBJ1-5; possible D gene TRBD1, 5 bases. Per germline, CDR1 SGHTS and CDR2 YDEGEE. This CDR3 has 13 residues. With 0 bases removed from V and 9 bases from J, the gap between germline ends came to 10 bases. The CDR3 reads CASSLAQGRPQHF. For the CDR3, the DNA is TGTGCCAGCAGCTTGGCCCAGGGCCGGCCCCAGCATTTT.

The chain carries TRBV19 and TRBJ1-4, with 11 bases identical to TRBD1. Germline CDR1 LNHDA, CDR2 SQIVND (reference sequence). The trim removed 6 bases at V and 1 base at J, leaving 7 bases unmatched. This CDR3 has 17 residues. In nucleotides, the CDR3 is TGTGCCAGTAGCCGGACAGGGGGCGCGGTAACTAATGAAAAACTGTTTTTT. Translation: CASSRTGGAVTNEKLFF.